These 13 T cell receptor beta chains originate from one sample sequenced in a study of shared clonotypes between healthy human individuals. Method: immunoSEQ multiplex PCR; TCRdb's copy keeps in-frame clones and lacks some. The repertoire has 850,000 to 1,200,000 clones, under 80% of them found once; the top ten carry approximately 1.5%. The source material was memory CD4+ T cells sorted from blood. Stated subset: CD45RA-negative fraction. These receptors all come from a man aged 18 to 29 in good health.

The chain uses TRBV19 and TRBJ2-3; 7 bases are shared with TRBD1. Trimming cost V 4 bases and J 1 base; bases outside gene matches: 5. Germline-derived CDR1 and CDR2 are LNHDA and SQIVND (reference sequence). CDR3 length equals 15 residues. CDR3 nucleotide sequence: TGTGCCAGTAGTAGTTCGACAGGGCGCACAGATACGCAGTATTTT. Translation: CASSSSTGRTDTQYF.

On this clone itself: This same CDR3 is encoded by further DNA sequences in the sample. The chain carries TRBV30 and TRBJ2-3; D ambiguous. This CDR3 has 11 residues. Germline V gene lookup returns CDR1 GTSNPN and CDR2 SVGIG (reference sequence). Trimming cost V 1 base and J 4 bases, with 3 bases left between them. CDR3 loop: CAWSASDTQYF. The CDR3 nucleotides read TGTGCCTGGAGTGCCTCAGATACGCAGTATTTT.

This clone was picked up a small number of times. CDR3 in amino acids: CASSAGTYGYTF. The CDR3 DNA follows: TGTGCCAGCAGCGCGGGGACATATGGCTACACCTTC. The chain couples TRBV28 to TRBJ1-2; tentative D call: TRBD1 (6 bases). CDR1 and CDR2 from the germline V gene are MDHEN and SYDVKM. V lost 6 bases to trimming and J lost 5 bases, with 10 bases between them. The CDR3 totals 12 residues.

The CDR3 spells CASSLQVMNTEAFF. The CDR3 DNA sequence: TGTGCCAGCAGTTTGCAGGTCATGAACACTGAAGCTTTCTTT. The chain links TRBV28 to TRBJ1-1; no firm D call. Trimming pared 3 bases from V and 0 bases from J, leaving 8 bases between. The CDR3 totals 14 residues. The germline gives CDR1 MDHEN, CDR2 SYDVKM.

This clone was observed a few times. V and J are TRBV2 and TRBJ1-2; 7 nucleotides line up with TRBD1. CDR3 length equals 14 residues. Trimming cost V 4 bases and J 4 bases; bases outside gene matches: 6. Germline values: CDR1 SNHLY, CDR2 FYNNEI. CDR3 protein: CASSGDRVSYGYTF. The DNA for the CDR3 is TGTGCCAGCAGTGGGGACAGAGTAAGCTATGGCTACACCTTC.

This clone was detected once. J is TRBJ2-5 and V is TRBV7-9; D could derive from TRBD1 or TRBD2 (5 bases each). Germline lookup yields CDR1 SEHNR and CDR2 FQNEAQ (reference sequence). V gave up 3 bases and J gave up 5 bases, with 13 bases separating them. The CDR3 runs 14 residues. CDR3 residues: CASSLGTRVETQYF. DNA for the CDR3: TGTGCCAGCAGCTTGGGGACCAGGGTCGAGACCCAGTACTTC.

The chain uses TRBV7-2 and TRBJ2-2, with D possibly being TRBD1 or TRBD2 (5 bases each). The CDR3 extends over 16 amino acids. V lost 2 bases, J lost 7 bases, and 17 bases lay in between. Per germline, CDR1 SGHTA and CDR2 FQGNSA. CDR3: CASSLIGGGKIGELFF. In DNA form, the CDR3 reads TGTGCCAGCAGCTTAATTGGGGGTGGAAAGATCGGGGAGCTGTTTTTT.

This clone was seen a handful of times. The rearrangement uses TRBV7-9 and TRBJ2-2; maybe TRBD2 (6 bases). There are 13 residues in the CDR3. Trimming pared 4 bases from V and 7 bases from J, leaving 10 bases between. Germline assignment: CDR1 SEHNR and CDR2 FQNEAQ (reference sequence). The CDR3 is CASSYLAVGELFF. The DNA of the CDR3 is TGTGCCAGCAGCTATTTAGCGGTCGGGGAGCTGTTTTTT.

V is TRBV11-2 and J is TRBJ1-5; D perhaps matches TRBD1 (5 bases). The CDR3 loop spans 15 amino acids. Trimming pared 1 base from V and 6 bases from J, leaving 13 bases between. The germline V gene encodes CDR1 SGHAT and CDR2 FQNNGV. Here the CDR3 DNA reads TGTGCCAGCAGCTTAGCGGGGCAGGGAAGTCAGCCCCAGCATTTT. This gives the protein CASSLAGQGSQPQHF.

A few counts support this clone. This chain connects TRBV9 to TRBJ1-4; D may be TRBD1 (6 bases). Germline V gene data show CDR1 as SGDLS and CDR2 as YYNGEE. The V end was cut by 3 bases, the J end by 5 bases, with 11 bases between. The CDR3 extends over 14 amino acids. The CDR3 region has the DNA TGTGCCAGCAGCGAGGACAGCCGGAATGAAAAACTGTTTTTT. Amino acid sequence: CASSEDSRNEKLFF.

A word on this clone: One base away lies a much larger clone, so this may be a sequencing read error. The chain carries TRBV19 and TRBJ1-6; no reliable D call. The V and J ends lost 3 bases and 3 bases respectively, with 6 bases between them. This CDR3 region has 14 residues. Germline V gene data show CDR1 as LNHDA and CDR2 as SQIVND (reference sequence). The CDR3 here is CASSMDFYNSPLHF. CDR3 DNA sequence: TGTGCCAGTAGTATGGACTTCTATAATTCACCCCTCCACTTT.

The V and J genes are TRBV15 and TRBJ1-3; unclear D gene. The CDR3 spans 14 residues. Trimming took 1 base from V and 3 from J, leaving 7 bases between them. CDR1 is LNHNV and CDR2 is YYDKDF in the germline V gene (reference sequence). CDR3 DNA sequence: TGTGCCACCAGCAGAGGAGGGAATGGAAACACCATATATTTT. It is translated as CATSRGGNGNTIYF.

The V and J genes are TRBV28 and TRBJ1-6; 9 bases are a match to TRBD1. The J segment lost 7 bases and the V segment lost 6 bases, leaving 4 bases of the junction unmatched. Germline lookup yields CDR1 MDHEN and CDR2 SYDVKM. CDR3 length: 14 residues. In nucleotides, the CDR3 is TGTGCCAGCAGACGGGACAGGGCGAATTCACCCCTCCACTTT. Translation gives CASRRDRANSPLHF.